The present T cell receptor (beta chain) was sequenced within a study of T cell changes during pregnancy in multiple sclerosis. Germline CDR1 reads LGHNA; CDR2 reads YSLEER. This CDR3 is built from 16 residues. V gave up 3 bases and J gave up 5 bases; unmatched junction bases: 9. Assay used: immunoSEQ multiplex PCR; TCRdb lists only in-frame clones, some missing. The data hold 20,000 to 25,000 clones, with roughly 80% observed a single time. V and J are TRBV4-3 and TRBJ2-7; 11 bases line up with TRBD1. Sample: CD8+ T cells from peripheral blood mononuclear cells, taken in the first trimester of pregnancy. The TCR sequence derives from a female donor in good health, enrolled as a control in a pregnancy study. CDR3 residues: CASSQIPGQGADEQYF. The CDR3, as DNA: TGCGCCAGCAGCCAGATCCCCGGACAGGGGGCAGACGAGCAGTACTTC.